The 8 T cell receptor beta chains presented below share a single source sample, sequenced in a study of shared clonotypes between healthy human individuals. Using immunoSEQ multiplex PCR, the repertoire was profiled, and TCRdb retains in-frame clones only, with some absent. Of a few hundred thousand clones in the sample, about 65% were seen once. The source material was memory CD4+ T cells sorted from blood. Subset defined: CD45RA-negative fraction. These TCRs come from a man aged 25 to 45 in good health.

The chain combines TRBV7-3 with TRBJ2-1; 12 bases fit TRBD2. Per the germline V gene, CDR1 is SGHTA and CDR2 is FQGTGA. The CDR3 contains 16 residues. The V segment lost 5 bases and the J segment 6 bases; nucleotides outside the gene matches: 8. The CDR3 spells CASSPTGLAGSNEQFF. CDR3 coding DNA: TGTGCCAGCAGCCCCACCGGACTAGCGGGATCCAATGAGCAGTTCTTC.

This clone was observed many times. The chain is built from TRBV9 and TRBJ2-7, with a possible D match to TRBD2 (5 bases). CDR1 is SGDLS, CDR2 YYNGEE, per germline. The CDR3 consists of 14 residues. Trimming stripped 0 bases from V and 2 bases from J, with 9 bases between. The CDR3 protein is CASSVEAVPYEQYF. The CDR3 DNA sequence: TGTGCCAGCAGCGTAGAAGCGGTCCCCTACGAGCAGTACTTC.

This clone was seen a few times. CDR3: CASSWTSGTLYNEQFF. DNA for the CDR3: TGCGCCAGCAGCTGGACCAGCGGGACCTTATACAATGAGCAGTTCTTC. The chain couples TRBV5-1 to TRBJ2-1, with TRBD2 matching 7 bases. Trimming at V came to 3 bases and at J to 4 bases, leaving 10 bases not matched to a gene. CDR3 length: 16 residues. Germline V gene data show CDR1 as SGHRS and CDR2 as YFSETQ.

J is TRBJ2-7 and V is TRBV6-6, with D perhaps TRBD2 (6 bases). V lost 8 bases and J 0 bases, leaving 14 bases between the germline ends. The germline V gene has CDR1 MNHNY and CDR2 SVGAGI (reference sequence). The CDR3 is 14 residues long. Written as DNA, the CDR3 is TGTGCCAGCGAAAAGGGAGGCCTCTCCTACGAGCAGTACTTC. Residues: CASEKGGLSYEQYF.

The rearrangement joins TRBV28 to TRBJ2-1; no reliable D call. In germline, CDR1 is MDHEN, CDR2 SYDVKM. The CDR3 is 11 amino acids. V shed 3 bases and J shed 9 bases, with 6 bases lying between them. The CDR3 DNA reads TGTGCCAGCAGTTTGCGTGGTGAGCAGTTCTTC. This sequence encodes CASSLRGEQFF. The whole variable domain, filled in from reference TRBV28 and TRBJ2-1, reads DVKVTQSSRYLVKRTGEKVFLECVQDMDHENMFWYRQDPGLGLRLIYFSYDVKMKEKGDIPEGYSVSREKKERFSLILESASTNQTSMYLCASSLRGEQFFGPGTRLTVL.

V is TRBV7-9 and J is TRBJ2-7; TRBD2 might be the D (5 bases). The germline gives CDR1 SEHNR, CDR2 FQNEAQ (reference sequence). Between the trimmed V and J ends, which lost 5 bases and 11 bases, there was a span of 13 bases. The length of the CDR3 is 11 residues. The CDR3 reads CASSRYLEEYF. The DNA of the CDR3 is TGTGCCAGCAGCCGTTATTTGGAGGAGTACTTC.

The chain carries TRBV7-9 and TRBJ1-5; D is possibly TRBD1 (6 bases). The germline CDR1 and CDR2 sequences are SEHNR and FQNEAQ (reference sequence). The CDR3 spans 14 residues. V lost 5 bases and J lost 4, with 12 bases in between. The CDR3 nucleotides are TGTGCCAGCAGCCGTGGACAGCCAAATCAGCCCCAGCATTTT. Translated: CASSRGQPNQPQHF.

The chain carries TRBV4-3 and TRBJ1-4, with no clear D. V was clipped by 2 bases and J by 5 bases, with 12 bases between them. Germline-derived CDR1 and CDR2 are LGHNA and YSLEER. This CDR3 region has 15 residues. The CDR3 protein is CASSQTQTRNEKLFF. CDR3 nucleotide sequence: TGCGCCAGCAGCCAAACCCAAACTAGAAATGAAAAACTGTTTTTT.